A selection of T cell receptor beta chains follows, all from one sample in a study of Tregs in tolerant kidney transplant recipients. Sequencing was performed with immunoSEQ multiplex PCR; in TCRdb, only in-frame clones are kept and a portion is missing. This sample has around 75,000 clones; roughly 89% occur once, and the top ten carry approximately 0.39%. The sequencing here drew on CD4+ T cells from blood, taken before the transplant. These TCRs come from a human donor who received a combined kidney and bone marrow transplant. Both conserved end residues are part of each CDR3. D genes are given only for firm matches. Where a row states a size, it is once, few, many or the class of an expanded clone; other rows omit it.

V: TRBV15; size: .; J: TRBJ2-1; D: .; CDR3: CATYSGKGGEQFF; DNA: TGTGCCACCTACAGCGGGAAGGGGGGTGAGCAGTTCTTC
V: TRBV4-3; size: .; J: TRBJ2-1; D: .; CDR3: CASSQDRDTYNEQFF; DNA: TGCGCCAGCAGCCAAGATAGGGACACTTACAATGAGCAGTTCTTC
V: TRBV9; size: .; J: TRBJ2-5; D: TRBD2; CDR3: CASSSSGRAPETQYF; DNA: TGTGCCAGCAGCTCTAGCGGGAGGGCCCCGGAGACCCAGTACTTC
V: TRBV5-1; size: .; J: TRBJ2-1; D: TRBD2; CDR3: CASSPGLARNEQFF; DNA: TGCGCCAGCAGCCCCGGACTAGCACGGAATGAGCAGTTCTTC
V: TRBV19; size: .; J: TRBJ2-7; D: TRBD1; CDR3: CASSTTGQSYEQYF; DNA: TGTGCCAGTAGTACCACGGGACAGAGCTACGAGCAGTACTTC
V: TRBV18; size: .; J: TRBJ1-2; D: .; CDR3: CASSPGPGQQIHGYTF; DNA: TGTGCCAGCTCACCCGGGCCAGGGCAACAGATCCACGGCTACACCTTC
V: TRBV6-1; size: .; J: TRBJ1-5; D: TRBD1; CDR3: CASSGVDRASNQPQHF; DNA: TGTGCCAGCAGTGGGGTGGACAGGGCAAGCAATCAGCCCCAGCATTTT
V: TRBV6-5; size: .; J: TRBJ2-7; D: TRBD1; CDR3: CASRKTGSIYEQYF; DNA: TGTGCCAGCCGAAAGACAGGGAGTATCTACGAGCAGTACTTC
V: TRBV28; size: .; J: TRBJ1-1; D: .; CDR3: CASSLPDRSRLEAFF; DNA: TGTGCCAGCAGTTTACCCGACAGGAGCCGCCTTGAAGCTTTCTTT
V: TRBV18; size: .; J: TRBJ2-1; D: TRBD2; CDR3: CASSPRPTGTSGYNEQFF; DNA: TGTGCCAGCTCACCGCGACCTACCGGGACTAGCGGGTACAATGAGCAGTTCTTC
V: TRBV5-1; size: .; J: TRBJ2-2; D: TRBD2; CDR3: CASSLGLAGVPGELFF; DNA: TGCGCCAGCAGCCTGGGACTAGCGGGAGTTCCCGGGGAGCTGTTTTTT
V: TRBV28; size: .; J: TRBJ1-2; D: TRBD1; CDR3: CASTLTGVGYTF; DNA: TGTGCCAGCACCCTAACAGGGGTTGGCTACACCTTC
V: TRBV28; size: .; J: TRBJ2-5; D: TRBD1; CDR3: CASSVPGQIQETQYF; DNA: TGTGCCAGCAGTGTCCCGGGACAGATCCAAGAGACCCAGTACTTC
V: TRBV28; size: .; J: TRBJ2-1; D: TRBD1; CDR3: CATLSGDSSQEQFF; DNA: TGTGCCACGCTTTCCGGGGACAGCTCCCAGGAGCAGTTCTTC
V: TRBV9; size: .; J: TRBJ2-3; D: TRBD2; CDR3: CASSARTSVTTDTQYF; DNA: TGTGCCAGCAGCGCCCGGACTAGCGTTACGACAGATACGCAGTATTTT
V: TRBV9; size: .; J: TRBJ2-1; D: .; CDR3: CASSGTLVEQFF; DNA: TGTGCCAGCAGCGGTACCCTAGTGGAGCAGTTCTTC
V: TRBV28; size: once; J: TRBJ1-1; D: TRBD1; CDR3: CASSGQGANTEAFF; DNA: TGTGCCAGCAGTGGACAGGGTGCGAACACTGAAGCTTTCTTT
V: TRBV9; size: .; J: TRBJ2-7; D: TRBD1; CDR3: CASSVGDRYEQYF; DNA: TGTGCCAGCAGCGTAGGGGACAGATACGAGCAGTACTTC
V: TRBV6-1; size: .; J: TRBJ2-1; D: .; CDR3: CASSWAAGDLNEQFF; DNA: TGTGCCAGCAGTTGGGCGGCAGGGGATCTCAATGAGCAGTTCTTC
V: TRBV5-1; size: once; J: TRBJ2-1; D: .; CDR3: CASSYSSASNEQFF; DNA: TGCGCCAGCAGTTATTCAAGCGCGTCCAATGAGCAGTTCTTC
V: TRBV9; size: .; J: TRBJ1-3; D: .; CDR3: CASSPHSGSSSGNTIYF; DNA: TGTGCCAGCAGCCCCCACAGTGGTTCGAGCTCTGGAAACACCATATATTTT
V: TRBV2; size: .; J: TRBJ2-7; D: .; CDR3: CASRPTRDMNEQYF; DNA: TGTGCCAGCAGACCTACCAGGGACATGAACGAGCAGTACTTC
V: TRBV10-1; size: few; J: TRBJ2-7; D: .; CDR3: CASSPTYEQYF; DNA: TGCGCCAGCAGTCCTACCTACGAGCAGTACTTC
V: TRBV14; size: .; J: TRBJ2-7; D: TRBD1; CDR3: CASSPGGNLYEQYF; DNA: TGTGCCAGCAGCCCAGGGGGCAATCTGTACGAGCAGTACTTC
V: TRBV28; size: .; J: TRBJ2-7; D: TRBD2; CDR3: CASCGSPYEQYF; DNA: TGTGCCAGCTGCGGGAGCCCCTACGAGCAGTACTTC
V: TRBV14; size: .; J: TRBJ2-3; D: .; CDR3: CASSQSGTDTQYF; DNA: TGTGCCAGCAGCCAATCAGGCACAGATACGCAGTATTTT
V: TRBV19; size: .; J: TRBJ2-7; D: .; CDR3: CASSNAAAVEQYF; DNA: TGTGCCAGTAGCAACGCCGCCGCGGTCGAGCAGTACTTC
V: TRBV2; size: .; J: TRBJ1-3; D: .; CDR3: CASSVYGPASGNTIYF; DNA: TGTGCCAGCAGTGTATATGGGCCAGCCTCTGGAAACACCATATATTTT
V: TRBV6-1; size: .; J: TRBJ2-2; D: TRBD1; CDR3: CASSEQGAWNTGELFF; DNA: TGTGCCAGCAGTGAACAGGGGGCCTGGAACACCGGGGAGCTGTTTTTT
V: TRBV28; size: .; J: TRBJ1-2; D: .; CDR3: CASSPGGGADYGYTF; DNA: TGTGCCAGCAGCCCTGGAGGGGGGGCGGACTATGGCTACACCTTC
V: TRBV6-1; size: .; J: TRBJ2-1; D: TRBD2; CDR3: CASSEVASGRGEFF; DNA: TGTGCCAGCAGTGAAGTAGCTAGCGGAAGAGGCGAGTTCTTC
V: TRBV6-5; size: .; J: TRBJ2-1; D: TRBD2; CDR3: CASRPSGNLFLEQFF; DNA: TGTGCCAGCAGACCGAGCGGGAACCTTTTTCTTGAGCAGTTCTTC
V: TRBV15; size: .; J: TRBJ2-2; D: .; CDR3: CATRGLKTGELFF; DNA: TGTGCCACCAGAGGACTCAAAACCGGGGAGCTGTTTTTT
V: TRBV5-1; size: .; J: TRBJ2-5; D: .; CDR3: CASSSNQGPNSQETQYF; DNA: TGCGCCAGCAGCTCCAATCAGGGCCCCAACTCTCAAGAGACCCAGTACTTC
V: TRBV4-2; size: .; J: TRBJ2-3; D: TRBD2; CDR3: CASSQEFSGSGADTQYF; DNA: TGTGCCAGCAGCCAGGAATTCAGCGGGAGTGGGGCAGATACGCAGTATTTT
V: TRBV27; size: .; J: TRBJ2-7; D: TRBD1; CDR3: CASSPKGQGAYEQYF; DNA: TGTGCCAGCAGTCCCAAAGGACAGGGGGCGTACGAGCAGTACTTC
V: TRBV5-6; size: .; J: TRBJ2-3; D: .; CDR3: CASSLYSTVTDTQYF; DNA: TGTGCCAGCAGCCTCTACTCGACAGTCACAGATACGCAGTATTTT
V: TRBV13; size: .; J: TRBJ2-1; D: TRBD2; CDR3: CASSLTGTSGYNEQFF; DNA: TGTGCCAGCAGCCTAACCGGGACTAGCGGATACAATGAGCAGTTCTTC
V: TRBV2; size: .; J: TRBJ2-2; D: TRBD1; CDR3: CASTIEGQGTYTGELFF; DNA: TGTGCCAGCACCATCGAGGGACAGGGGACCTACACCGGGGAGCTGTTTTTT
V: TRBV25-1; size: .; J: TRBJ2-5; D: .; CDR3: CASSELSTTKETQYF; DNA: TGTGCCAGCAGTGAGCTCTCAACTACTAAAGAGACCCAGTACTTC
V: TRBV9; size: .; J: TRBJ2-4; D: TRBD1; CDR3: CASSLRQGPENIQYF; DNA: TGTGCCAGCAGCCTCAGACAGGGGCCCGAAAACATTCAGTACTTC
V: TRBV7-9; size: .; J: TRBJ2-5; D: .; CDR3: CASSLAGIGETQYF; DNA: TGTGCCAGCAGCTTAGCCGGGATAGGAGAGACCCAGTACTTC
V: TRBV5-6; size: .; J: TRBJ2-7; D: TRBD1; CDR3: CASSPTGTGGGYEQYF; DNA: TGTGCCAGCAGCCCAACTGGGACAGGGGGAGGCTACGAGCAGTACTTC
V: TRBV2; size: .; J: TRBJ2-7; D: TRBD2; CDR3: CASGRAIYEQYF; DNA: TGTGCCAGCGGGAGGGCCATTTACGAGCAGTACTTC
V: TRBV6-6; size: once; J: TRBJ1-2; D: .; CDR3: CASSYADRGGYTF; DNA: TGTGCCAGCAGTTACGCCGACAGAGGAGGCTACACCTTC
V: TRBV18; size: .; J: TRBJ2-1; D: .; CDR3: CASSPQSANNEQFF; DNA: TGTGCCAGCTCACCTCAAAGCGCCAACAATGAGCAGTTCTTC
V: TRBV18; size: .; J: TRBJ2-7; D: TRBD2; CDR3: CASSPGTSAEQYF; DNA: TGTGCCAGCTCACCCGGGACTAGCGCCGAGCAGTACTTC
V: TRBV5-1; size: .; J: TRBJ1-2; D: TRBD1; CDR3: CASSSNDRDYGYTF; DNA: TGCGCCAGCAGCTCGAATGACAGGGACTATGGCTACACCTTC
V: TRBV27; size: .; J: TRBJ1-1; D: .; CDR3: CASRSAGPPNTEAFF; DNA: TGTGCCAGCAGGTCGGCGGGACCCCCGAACACTGAAGCTTTCTTT
V: TRBV9; size: .; J: TRBJ2-7; D: .; CDR3: CASSVGVGADSYEQYF; DNA: TGTGCCAGCAGCGTAGGGGTAGGGGCGGACTCCTACGAGCAGTACTTC
V: TRBV28; size: .; J: TRBJ2-1; D: TRBD2; CDR3: CASSPTSGREFFYNEQFF; DNA: TGTGCCAGCAGCCCGACTAGCGGGAGAGAATTCTTCTACAATGAGCAGTTCTTC
V: TRBV7-9; size: .; J: TRBJ1-4; D: .; CDR3: CASSPGFSDEKLFF; DNA: TGTGCCAGCAGCCCCGGTTTCAGCGATGAAAAACTGTTTTTT
V: TRBV27; size: .; J: TRBJ2-5; D: TRBD1; CDR3: CASRKTGSTETQYF; DNA: TGTGCCAGCAGGAAGACAGGGTCGACGGAGACCCAGTACTTC
V: TRBV11-2; size: .; J: TRBJ2-5; D: .; CDR3: CASSGLGGETQYF; DNA: TGTGCCAGCAGCGGACTAGGGGGAGAGACCCAGTACTTC
V: TRBV5-1; size: .; J: TRBJ2-2; D: .; CDR3: CASQALGGSTTGELFF; DNA: TGCGCCAGTCAAGCACTAGGCGGCTCGACCACCGGGGAGCTGTTTTTT